This TCR beta chain came from a study of T-cell memory formation after mild COVID-19. Constant-segment primers were used for 5'RACE, and the resulting TCR alpha and TCR beta cDNA libraries carried sample barcodes and UMIs. TCRdb processed the 5' RACE reads anew with MiXCR; each CDR3 protein has one entry. The table has roughly 350,000 distinct CDR3 sequences, about 13% seen once; the top ten hold over 20%. This clonotype has only a few counts. CDR3 length: 13 amino acids. CDR1 and CDR2 (germline): SGDLS, YYNGEE. V shed 0 bases and J shed 4 bases, with 8 bases lying between them. The chain employs TRBV9 and TRBJ2-7; D gene uncertain. The TCR sequence derives from a man in his late teens or twenties who had mild COVID-19 (a few samples of this study predate the infection). Cell type and time point are not known. Sequenced: PBMCs or a T cell subset sorted from them (not recorded which). CDR3 nucleotide sequence: TGTGCCAGCAGCGTAGATGAGAGGTACGAGCAGTACTTC. It encodes CASSVDERYEQYF.